Listed below are T cell receptor beta chains from one sample, sequenced in a study of blood T cell repertoires in COVID-19. Measured with immunoSEQ multiplex PCR; TCRdb has only the in-frame clones, and not every one. Among nearly 80,000 clones listed, around 88% were seen once. The material sequenced was peripheral blood. Source of these receptors: a woman over 75 with active or convalescent COVID-19. Each CDR3 is given with its conserved first and last residue. A D gene is named only where the DNA matches it firmly.

D	V	J	CDR3	DNA
.	TRBV18	TRBJ2-5	CASSPNGNPGETQYF	TGTGCCAGCTCACCAAACGGGAACCCAGGAGAGACCCAGTACTTC
.	TRBV4-3	TRBJ1-6	CASSVGDNSPLHF	TGCGCCAGCAGCGTCGGGGATAATTCACCCCTCCACTTT
.	TRBV28	TRBJ1-4	CASSPRGAGQTEKLFF	TGTGCCAGCAGTCCGAGAGGCGCCGGACAGACTGAAAAACTGTTTTTT
TRBD1	TRBV28	TRBJ2-5	CASSIPGTGNQETQYF	TGTGCCAGCAGCATTCCCGGGACAGGGAACCAAGAGACCCAGTACTTC
.	TRBV20-1	TRBJ2-4	CSASPGVVTKNIQYF	TGCAGTGCTAGTCCAGGGGTCGTCACCAAAAACATTCAGTACTTC
TRBD1	TRBV5-1	TRBJ1-5	CASSPQGLGGNQPQHF	TGCGCCAGCAGCCCACAGGGGTTGGGCGGCAATCAGCCCCAGCATTTT
TRBD1	TRBV5-5	TRBJ1-5	CASSPRDRVQPQHF	TGTGCCAGCAGCCCCCGGGACAGGGTTCAGCCCCAGCATTTT
TRBD1	TRBV6-1	TRBJ2-2	CASSEYGTGSNTGELFF	TGTGCCAGCAGTGAATACGGGACAGGGTCGAACACCGGGGAGCTGTTTTTT
TRBD1	TRBV15	TRBJ2-1	CATSREDRGNYNEQFF	TGTGCCACCAGCAGAGAGGACAGGGGGAACTACAATGAGCAGTTCTTC
TRBD1	TRBV7-3	TRBJ1-2	CASSLTGLGQGAGGYTF	TGTGCCAGCAGCTTAACAGGTCTGGGGCAGGGGGCAGGAGGCTACACCTTC
.	TRBV19	TRBJ1-1	CASSIASDYNTEAFF	TGTGCCAGTAGTATCGCATCAGACTATAACACTGAAGCTTTCTTT
TRBD2	TRBV7-8	TRBJ2-5	CASSLREGKETQYF	TGTGCCAGCAGCCTAAGGGAGGGTAAAGAGACCCAGTACTTC
TRBD2	TRBV5-1	TRBJ2-1	CASGNIAGGNEQFF	TGCGCCAGCGGAAACATAGCGGGGGGGAATGAGCAGTTCTTC